Following are 20 T cell receptor beta chains from one sample sequenced in a study of cytomegalovirus exposure and HLA in healthy donors. Profiling relied on immunoSEQ multiplex PCR, and the TCRdb table lists in-frame clones only, not all of them. Of under 200,000 clones listed, around 90% are singletons. Specimen: PBMCs. The receptors here all came from a woman under 30 in good health and CMV-seropositive.

The rearrangement uses TRBV6-5 and TRBJ2-2, with 8 positions matching TRBD1. Germline CDR1 is MNHEY and CDR2 is SVGAGI. The ends lost 5 bases at V and 3 bases at J; junction bases unmatched: 5. The CDR3 sequence is 15 residues long. This CDR3 reads CASSPDRGYTGELFF. CDR3 bases: TGTGCCAGCAGTCCCGACAGGGGATACACCGGGGAGCTGTTTTTT.

V and J are TRBV28 and TRBJ2-7, with 7 bases matching TRBD1. Germline V gives CDR1 MDHEN, CDR2 SYDVKM. The CDR3 runs to 13 residues. Germline trimming cut 10 bases from V and 4 bases from J; bases unmatched to any gene: 10. The CDR3 DNA reads as TGTGCCACCCAACCGGGGACAGTATACGAGCAGTACTTC. Encoded protein: CATQPGTVYEQYF.

In DNA, the CDR3 is TGTGCCAGCAGCCAAATGACTAGCGGGGGGAACACCGGGGAGCTGTTTTTT. This codes for CASSQMTSGGNTGELFF. The chain combines TRBV27 with TRBJ2-2; 12 positions match TRBD2. CDR1 and CDR2 (germline): MNHEY, SMNVEV (reference sequence). Losses at the gene ends were 6 bases for V and 1 base for J; bases not matched to a gene: 6. The CDR3 length is 17 residues.

J is TRBJ2-1 and V is TRBV29-1, with D hard to call. V was cut by 4 bases and J by 0 bases, with 4 bases left in between. The germline V gene has CDR1 SQVTM and CDR2 ANQGSEA. The length of the CDR3 is 12 residues. For the CDR3, the DNA is TGCAGCGTTGCCAGCTCCTACAATGAGCAGTTCTTC. It is translated as CSVASSYNEQFF.

V is TRBV5-1 and J is TRBJ2-3; 8 bases are shared with TRBD2. Germline V CDR1 and CDR2: SGHRS, YFSETQ. This CDR3 spans 15 amino acids. J was trimmed by 4 bases and V by 0 bases; bases with no gene match: 4. DNA of the CDR3: TGCGCCAGCAGCTTGGCCGGGGGGGCCCCAGATACGCAGTATTTT. Protein: CASSLAGGAPDTQYF.

This chain joins TRBV7-2 and TRBJ1-6; D not certain. Per the germline V gene, CDR1 is SGHTA and CDR2 is FQGNSA. There are 15 residues in the CDR3. Trimming removed 2 bases from V and 11 bases from J, with 16 bases in between. This chain's CDR3 is CASSLRSGPSAPLHF. The CDR3 DNA reads as TGTGCCAGCAGCTTAAGGTCAGGTCCCTCGGCACCCCTCCACTTT. Variable domain in full (rest from reference TRBV7-2 and TRBJ1-6): GAGVSQSPSNKVTEKGKDVELRCDPISGHTALYWYRQSLGQGLEFLIYFQGNSAPDKSGLPSDRFSAERTGGSVSTLTIQRTQQEDSAVYLCASSLRSGPSAPLHFGNGTRLTVT.

The rearrangement links TRBV19 to TRBJ1-2, with a tentative D call TRBD1 (5 bases). Looked up from germline, CDR1 is LNHDA and CDR2 is SQIVND (reference sequence). The V end lost 5 bases, the J end lost 4 bases, and 5 bases lay between the germline ends. The CDR3 consists of 11 residues. The DNA of the CDR3 is TGTGCCAGTAGTGACAGCTATGGCTACACCTTC. Translated: CASSDSYGYTF. Combining the CDR3 with reference TRBV19 and TRBJ1-2 gives the whole variable domain DGGITQSPKYLFRKEGQNVTLSCEQNLNHDAMYWYRQDPGQGLRLIYYSQIVNDFQKGDIAEGYSVSREKKESFPLTVTSAQKNPTAFYLCASSDSYGYTFGSGTRLTVV.

This sequence joins TRBV4-2 and TRBJ2-1, with D possibly being TRBD2 (7 bases). CDR1 and CDR2 from the germline V gene are LGHNA and YNFKEQ. This CDR3 is 18 amino acids long. With 6 bases removed from V and 5 bases from J, the gap between germline ends came to 26 bases. The CDR3 region is CASSPTPFFRGADNEQFF. In nucleotides, the CDR3 is TGTGCCAGCAGTCCAACGCCCTTTTTCCGGGGGGCCGACAATGAGCAGTTCTTC.

The chain joins TRBV7-7 to TRBJ2-3; 9 bases fit TRBD2. The length of the CDR3 is 15 residues. The germline V gene encodes CDR1 SSHAT and CDR2 FNYEAQ (reference sequence). V dropped 2 bases and J dropped 0; count of bases not matched to a gene: 0. The CDR3 protein is CASSLLAGSTDTQYF. Written as DNA, the CDR3 is TGTGCCAGCAGCTTACTAGCGGGGAGCACAGATACGCAGTATTTT.

The chain is built from TRBV27 and TRBJ2-7; possibly TRBD1 for D (6 bases). CDR3 length equals 13 residues. CDR1 and CDR2 (germline): MNHEY, SMNVEV (reference sequence). Trimming stripped 5 bases from V and 7 bases from J, with 15 bases between. The CDR3 here is CASSPRTAWEQYF. The DNA of the CDR3 is TGTGCCAGCAGTCCGCGGACAGCGTGGGAGCAGTACTTC.

This chain uses TRBV5-1 with TRBJ2-7, with D possibly TRBD2 on 6 matching bases. The CDR3 covers 15 residues. Deletions cut 2 bases from V and 0 bases from J, with 12 bases between. The V gene's germline CDR1 is SGHRS and CDR2 YFSETQ. CDR3 residues: CASSFEGLSSYEQYF. In nucleotides, the CDR3 is TGCGCCAGCAGCTTCGAGGGACTGAGCTCCTACGAGCAGTACTTC.

The chain carries TRBV19 and TRBJ2-7, with 7 bases fitting TRBD1. Germline-derived CDR1 and CDR2 are LNHDA and SQIVND (reference sequence). The CDR3 is made up of 14 amino acids. V lost 6 bases to trimming and J lost 4 bases; unmatched junction nucleotides: 9. The CDR3 DNA is TGTGCCAGTAGCTACAGGGGATTGGGTTACGAGCAGTACTTC. As protein: CASSYRGLGYEQYF.

This clone appeared once. The same CDR3 can be traced to other DNA sequences in this sample. This chain links TRBV18 with TRBJ2-7, with 11 bases identical to TRBD1. Germline V lookup: CDR1 KGHSH, CDR2 LQKENI. This CDR3 contains 14 residues. The V segment lost 3 bases and the J segment 4 bases; nucleotides outside the gene matches: 2. CDR3 loop: CASSPGQGAYEQYF. CDR3 DNA: TGTGCCAGCTCACCCGGACAGGGGGCGTACGAGCAGTACTTC. The variable domain in full, with the rest retrieved from reference TRBV18 and TRBJ2-7, is NAGVMQNPRHLVRRRGQEARLRCSPMKGHSHVYWYRQLPEEGLKFMVYLQKENIIDESGMPKERFSAEFPKEGPSILRIQQVVRGDSAAYFCASSPGQGAYEQYFGPGTRLTVT.

J is TRBJ1-1 and V is TRBV11-1; D ambiguous. Between the trimmed V and J ends, which lost 5 bases and 6 bases, there was a span of 16 bases. CDR3 length: 14 amino acids. CDR1 is SGHAT, CDR2 FQDESV, per germline (reference sequence). The CDR3 region is CASSARFISPEAFF. The CDR3 nucleotides read TGTGCCAGCAGCGCCCGTTTTATAAGCCCTGAAGCTTTCTTT.

The V call is TRBV2, the J call TRBJ2-2, with a weak D call TRBD1 (6 bases). Germline values: CDR1 SNHLY, CDR2 FYNNEI. V lost 5 bases and J 4 bases, leaving 17 bases between the germline ends. CDR3 length equals 16 residues. CDR3 DNA sequence: TGTGCCAGCAGTATACGAACAGGGTTCGGCACCGGGGAGCTGTTTTTT. This encodes CASSIRTGFGTGELFF.

This clone was recorded a few times. V is TRBV18 and J is TRBJ2-2; 10 bases map to TRBD1. V lost 3 bases to trimming and J lost 6 bases; unmatched junction nucleotides: 7. The germline V gene encodes CDR1 KGHSH and CDR2 LQKENI. CDR3 size: 16 residues. The DNA for the CDR3 is TGTGCCAGCTCACCGGCCGTGACAGGGGGCTCCGGGGAGCTGTTTTTT. Its protein is CASSPAVTGGSGELFF.

The chain recombines TRBV11-2 with TRBJ1-4; tentative D call: TRBD1 (6 bases). CDR1 is SGHAT, CDR2 FQNNGV, per germline. Trimming left V 0 bases short and J 0 bases short, with 11 bases between. The CDR3 loop spans 17 amino acids. The CDR3 loop reads CASSLETGSATNEKLFF. The CDR3 DNA is TGTGCCAGCAGCTTAGAGACAGGATCAGCAACTAATGAAAAACTGTTTTTT. Complete variable domain (other parts from reference TRBV11-2 and TRBJ1-4): EAGVAQSPRYKIIEKRQSVAFWCNPISGHATLYWYQQILGQGPKLLIQFQNNGVVDDSQLPKDRFSAERLKGVDSTLKIQPAKLEDSAVYLCASSLETGSATNEKLFFGSGTQLSVL.

The chain recombines TRBV27 with TRBJ1-2, with 7 bases that match TRBD1. CDR1 MNHEY and CDR2 SMNVEV come from the germline V gene (reference sequence). The CDR3 spans 13 residues. The V and J ends lost 6 bases and 5 bases, in that order; junction bases with no gene match: 6. CDR3 residues: CASRGAGGYGYTF. DNA for the CDR3: TGTGCCAGCAGGGGGGCAGGGGGATATGGCTACACCTTC.

The chain is built from TRBV30 and TRBJ2-5; 8 bases agree with TRBD1. With 0 bases clipped from V and 1 base from J, the junction kept 13 bases outside the gene matches. The CDR3 runs to 18 residues. Germline V gene lookup returns CDR1 GTSNPN and CDR2 SVGIG (reference sequence). The CDR3 DNA is TGTGCCTGGAGTGTACCCCCGGGCGGGACAGGTGGCCAAGAGACCCAGTACTTC. Translated: CAWSVPPGGTGGQETQYF.

This sequence joins TRBV4-3 and TRBJ2-1; 16 positions match TRBD2. In germline, CDR1 is LGHNA, CDR2 YSLEER. Trimming took 1 base from V and 10 from J; bases not matched to a gene: 16. The CDR3 runs to 20 residues. Here the CDR3 reads CASSQGPGLAGGSIFGEQFF. CDR3 nucleotide sequence: TGCGCCAGCAGCCAAGGACCGGGACTAGCGGGAGGGTCGATCTTCGGGGAGCAGTTCTTC.